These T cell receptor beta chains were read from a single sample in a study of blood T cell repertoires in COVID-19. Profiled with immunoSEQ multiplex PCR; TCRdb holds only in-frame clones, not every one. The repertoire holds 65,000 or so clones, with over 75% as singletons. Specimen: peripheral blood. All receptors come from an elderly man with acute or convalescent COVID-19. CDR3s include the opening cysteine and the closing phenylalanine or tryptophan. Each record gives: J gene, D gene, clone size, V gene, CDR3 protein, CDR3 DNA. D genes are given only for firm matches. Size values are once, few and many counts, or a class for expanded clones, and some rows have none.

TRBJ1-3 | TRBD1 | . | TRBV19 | CASSRTGGAGNTIYF | TGTGCCAGTAGTAGAACAGGGGGCGCTGGAAACACCATATATTTT
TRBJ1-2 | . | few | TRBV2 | CASSASRSNYGYTF | TGTGCCAGCAGTGCGTCACGGTCTAACTATGGCTACACCTTC
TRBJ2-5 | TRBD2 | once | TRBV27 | CASGWIGGVTQYF | TGTGCCAGCGGCTGGATCGGGGGGGTGACCCAGTACTTC
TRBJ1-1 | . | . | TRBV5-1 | CASSLVAGWSGITEAFF | TGCGCCAGCAGCTTGGTGGCAGGGTGGTCTGGGATCACTGAAGCTTTCTTT
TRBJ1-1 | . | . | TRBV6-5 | CASSSDRDTEAFF | TGTGCCAGCAGTTCCGACAGAGACACTGAAGCTTTCTTT
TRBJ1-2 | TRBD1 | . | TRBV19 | CASSTSGQGRSGYTF | TGTGCCAGTAGTACCTCGGGACAGGGTAGGAGTGGCTACACCTTC
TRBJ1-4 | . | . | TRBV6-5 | CASGQTTNEKLFF | TGTGCCAGCGGGCAAACAACTAATGAAAAACTGTTTTTT
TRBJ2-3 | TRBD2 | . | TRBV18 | CASSPASGAPQYF | TGTGCCAGCTCACCAGCGAGCGGGGCTCCGCAGTATTTT
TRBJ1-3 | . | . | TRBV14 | CASSPRGIGNTIYF | TGTGCCAGCAGCCCCCGGGGGATTGGAAACACCATATATTTT
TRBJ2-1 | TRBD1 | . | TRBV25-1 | CASSGVTYRGESPNEQFF | TGTGCCAGCAGTGGCGTAACCTACAGGGGGGAATCACCGAATGAGCAGTTCTTC